This TCR beta chain was identified during a study of cytomegalovirus exposure and HLA in healthy donors (dated 2017 in TCRdb). Background on the whole study: In an earlier analysis of several hundred of the donors, around 290 Gb of sequence data and 95 million to 130 million unique TCR beta sequences from some 170 million T cells were reported. To predict cytomegalovirus infection status, the study brought together high-throughput TCR immunosequencing, statistical association of individual TCRs with disease status, and machine learning. Among some 400 genotyped donors of the cohort, an average of about 240,000 unique TCR beta nucleotide sequences was sequenced per donor, of which about 20% were non-productive. In an earlier analysis of 587 of the donors, high-throughput TCR beta sequencing was used to judge whether each TCR beta V gene segment behaved as functional or pseudogenic. The later analysis used no new phenotypic data to find candidate immune exposures, relying instead on TCR beta sequences and their occurrence across donors. The study was designed to test whether signatures of past pathogen exposure could be identified by cataloging public T cell receptors. Besides the first cohort of roughly 700 subjects, a separate validation cohort made up of 95 to 150 different subjects was used. Four to six DR-DQ haplotypes were handled as single units for association and clustering, since linkage in the cohort was strong. Of the roughly 400 genotyped donors, 65% to 90% were placed in the genetic ancestry cluster associated with self-reported Caucasian donors. Approximately 300 gigabases of sequencing data and 70 million to 95 million unique TCR sequences made up an early release that covered approximately 620 HLA-typed donors. Every discovery cohort repertoire had been produced on one sequencing platform. A later genetic analysis took genome-wide SNP genotypes for about 55% of the roughly 670 donors and used that subset as a discovery cohort. In a later analysis, previously published TCR beta repertoires from about 640 donors were re-analyzed and high-resolution HLA genotyping was added so that TCR occurrence patterns could be studied. Both class I and class II loci were covered by HLA typing, at four-digit resolution. The study used immunosequencing to profile the T cell repertoires of approximately 650 subjects and linked those repertoires to cytomegalovirus serostatus. Donor age, sex, ethnicity and CMV serostatus were compiled together with the repertoire data. Typing coverage varied by locus: about 620-630 donors for A, B, C, DRB1 and DQB1; roughly 510 for DQA1; about 570 for DPA1; 450 to 480 for DPB1. What the research found in general, with its limitations: This cohort had only TCR beta chains sequenced, and the lack of alpha or paired-chain data limited which features could be detected. About 15 rarely observed V segments, including chromosome 9 orphons, were excluded from the earlier analysis of some 590 of the donors because counts were too low. A later analysis reported that several top co-occurrence clusters appeared linked to parvovirus B19, influenza, CMV and Epstein-Barr virus. Sequencing depth was assumed to be roughly uniform across donors in the presence/absence analyses, though that assumption may not hold. Most TCR sequences were observed very rarely across donors, whereas some public TCRs were present in many individuals. In a later analysis, HLA-associated TCR beta chains were found to be more clonally expanded and to have lower generation probabilities than equally common non-associated chains. Because some donors lacked HLA typing at each locus, the association tests relied only on the typed subset. According to a later genetic analysis, donors in an Asian-associated ancestry cluster had fewer N-insertions in productive TCRs than the roughly 670-donor mean. According to a later analysis, most CMV-associated TCR beta chains appeared to be HLA-restricted, and the HLA associations seemed to be driven largely by CMV exposure. In a later analysis, 16,951 TCR beta sequences were associated with specific HLA alleles at a false discovery rate of 0.05. The only immune exposure information available for the cohort was CMV serostatus. When HLA alleles, especially DR and DQ, strongly co-occurred, attributing TCR associations to individual alleles was difficult. The classifier was reported to diagnose cytomegalovirus status with high specificity and sensitivity in both the original cohort and the validation cohort. It was suggested by the authors that the approach could potentially be generalized to other disease states and immunological phenotypes. Correlated functional status among segregating V segments might reflect linkage disequilibrium, but an unknown experimental factor could not be ruled out. A later genetic analysis associated a missense DCLRE1C variant with V-gene and J-gene trimming of TCR beta chains, and an independent cohort replicated the association. The sequencing pipeline was judged likely to have produced a cluster of highly shared sequence variants as a technical artifact. A further reported finding was that TCR beta sequences accurately predicted the HLA-A and HLA-B alleles for most subjects in the first cohort. A later analysis found that TCR association rates varied across HLA loci, with DRB1 alleles showing the most associated TCRs and HLA-C alleles the fewest. The study listed 150 to 200 TCR beta chains as associated with cytomegalovirus. Some IMGT-functional V segments, including TRBV6-2 and TRBV6-3, could not be told apart with the 87-base-pair reads, so those segments were excluded. In vitro tests confirmed that a few of the cytomegalovirus-associated TCR beta chains recognize cytomegalovirus antigens. An earlier analysis of several hundred of the donors showed that most TCR beta V segments appeared in productive rearrangements either about 87% or about 30% of the time, which broadly matched IMGT annotations.

CDR1 and CDR2 are drawn from the germline V gene: MRHNA, SNTAGT. Spanning cysteine to phenylalanine, the CDR3 consists of 15 amino acids. The DNA shown is the 45-base CDR3, in frame from base 1. V is cut back by 6 bases and J by 3 bases, with 9 bases in the junction unmatched. This clone showed up just a few times. The specificity of this receptor is unknown. Within one base of it there is no much larger clone, and no base qualities were kept. In total, 666 healthy bone marrow donors made up the cohort. At the time of sampling, every cohort member was nominally healthy, though immune exposures that went unrecorded were likely present. The donor was CMV seropositive and belonged to the group of 250 to 300 seropositive cohort members. Each donor provided a peripheral blood sample, and peripheral blood mononuclear cells were used for TCR beta sequencing. The Qiagen DNeasy Blood Extraction Kit was used to extract genomic DNA from the blood cell samples.

Library preparation was by the immunoSEQ multiplex PCR assay. A mixture of 60 forward primers for TCR Vbeta segments and 13 reverse primers for TCR Jbeta segments was used in the multiplex PCR. A multiplex PCR assay on genomic DNA amplified the CDR3 region of rearranged TCR beta genes. Amplified TCR beta libraries were sequenced as 87-base-pair reads on the Illumina HiSeq System. Regarding the original processing steps: In a later analysis, tens of millions of unique TCR beta chains were counted across the approximately 640 repertoires, and roughly 10 million of these chains were shared by at least two donors. Raw reads were error-corrected and collapsed into unique sequences by a nearest-neighbor algorithm in which closely related sequences were merged to remove PCR and sequencing errors. Alignment of CDR3 sequences to IMGT reference sequences was used to assign V, D and J gene segments. For a sequence to be retained, at least a six-nucleotide match to both a V gene segment and a J gene segment was required. A rearrangement was called productive if the CDR3 had no stop codons and remained in frame with V and J, and every other rearrangement was called non-productive. CDR3 was defined by IMGT convention, running from the second conserved V-encoded cysteine to the conserved J-encoded phenylalanine. Sequences without an unambiguous match to a single V gene segment were excluded from the earlier analysis of almost 600 of the donors. An earlier analysis of fewer than 650 of the donors classified V segments as functional when productive rearrangements were above 56.7% and as segregating when the standard deviation between donors was above 5%. A statistical classification framework was built to diagnose cytomegalovirus status from the catalog of TCR beta chain sequences. V and J gene assignment, in a later analysis, came from comparing TCR nucleotide sequences with IMGT/GENE-DB human TR gene sequences. Using the TCRdist pipeline, a later analysis assigned CDR3 sequences along with most-parsimonious VDJ recombination scenarios. In a later analysis, each TCR beta chain was defined by its CDR3 amino acid sequence together with its V-gene family, and reads lacking a unique V-gene family were excluded. As a way to deal with suspected cross-contamination and a sequencing artifact, a later analysis dropped approximately 570 nucleotide sequences that were highly shared and had low generation probability. A later analysis calculated a clonal expansion index for each public chain from normalized within-repertoire ranks of inferred template counts. In a later analysis, generation probabilities were computed with a VDJ recombination model fitted to out-of-frame rearrangements, and the resulting probabilities were checked against IGoR. In a later analysis, hypergeometric tests were used to score TCR-TCR, TCR-HLA and TCR-CMV co-occurrence, with a repertoire-size bias correction applied to TCR pairs. In a later analysis, false discovery rates were estimated by permuting HLA or CMV assignments 20 times. In a later analysis, co-occurring TCRs were grouped using DBSCAN, with TCRdist sequence similarity added in when clustering inside HLA-allele-positive subsets. Co-occurrence clustering excluded repertoires with fewer than 30,000 or more than 120,000 public chains, plus five with anomalous nucleotide sharing. TCRdb retrieved this table from immuneACCESS and kept in-frame rearrangements only. Not all clones are present; in checked studies, unresolved V genes account for under half, and no reason is known for the remainder. V and J calls and clone size come straight from that table; D and trimming were deduced from the DNA. This sample gives over 150,000 clones in total; 68% of them show up just once. Less than 3.5% of the sample rests with the top ten.

The sequenced sample was PBMCs. The rearranged chain carries TRBV6-4 and TRBJ2-3, and 7 junction bases match TRBD2. The clonotype was recovered from a middle-aged woman in good health and CMV-seropositive. Read as DNA, the sequence is TGTGCCAGCAGCGTAAGACTAGCCGAAACAGATACGCAGTATTTT. It codes for CASSVRLAETDTQYF.